These 32 T cell receptor beta chains came from one sample sequenced in a study of Graves' ophthalmopathy and Graves' hyperthyroidism (dated by TCRdb to about 2018). TCRdb lists the instrument as Illumina HiSeq 2000. For repertoire sequencing, the TCR beta CDR3 regions were amplified from RNA transcripts. A first-round RT-PCR used HTBI primers with the Qiagen OneStep RT-PCR kit, followed by a second-round multiplex PCR, size selection and purification. TCRdb reanalyzed the raw reads on its own, using fastp at Q25 for trimming and MiXCR for clone calling, and kept in-frame beta chains. One record per CDR3 amino acid sequence lists the most common genes and DNA. Counted in this sample were about 380,000 distinct CDR3 sequences; approximately 15% of them appeared once. Clones ranked in the top ten supply about 7% of the sample. The sample taken for sequencing was peripheral blood. The source is a woman aged 18-29 years with stable Graves' hyperthyroidism. Donor details come from another sample of the same person, matched by shared clones.

This clonotype was detected many times. The chain couples TRBV5-4 to TRBJ1-1; D is unclear. Germline assignment: CDR1 SGHNT and CDR2 YYREEE (reference sequence). V lost 0 bases, J lost 4 bases, and 16 bases lay in between. This CDR3 contains 16 residues. CDR3 residues: CASSLVPNAVATEAFF. The CDR3 DNA sequence: TGTGCCAGCAGCTTGGTCCCCAACGCGGTGGCCACTGAAGCTTTCTTT.

With respect to this clonotype: Germline and junction disagree at one end, which may indicate a read error. The chain carries TRBV12-3 or TRBV12-4 and TRBJ2-4; D is tentatively TRBD1 or TRBD2 (5 bases each). This CDR3 contains 17 residues. CDR3 coding DNA: TGTGCCAGCAGTTTAGGAGGGGCAGCCCCAGCCAAAAACATTAAGTACTTC. Translated: CASSLGGAAPAKNIKYF.

This clonotype was counted many times. The CDR3 protein is CASTLTGRQPQHF. The CDR3 DNA is TGTGCCAGCACCCTGACAGGGCGTCAGCCCCAGCATTTT. The J gene is TRBJ1-5, the V gene TRBV27; 7 bases agree with TRBD1. This CDR3 has 13 amino acids. From germline, CDR1 is MNHEY and CDR2 SMNVEV (reference sequence). V dropped 7 bases and J dropped 6; count of bases not matched to a gene: 6.

This clonotype was observed at least ten times. V and J are TRBV6-8 and TRBJ2-7, with TRBD1 matching over 8 bases. The CDR3 extends over 14 amino acids. Germline CDR1 reads MNHGY; CDR2 reads SAAAGT. V shed 8 bases, J shed 2 bases, and the junction held 8 bases outside the gene matches. CDR3 sequence: CASEGTGRAYEQYF. Here the CDR3 DNA reads TGTGCCAGCGAAGGGACAGGTCGGGCCTACGAGCAGTACTTC.

The genes are TRBV5-1 and TRBJ1-5, with 8 bases aligning to TRBD1. Trimming removed 4 bases from V and 3 bases from J; junction bases left unmatched: 6. The CDR3 is 15 residues long. CDR1 is SGHRS, CDR2 YFSETQ, per germline. CDR3 sequence: CASSPRTGFNQPQHF. CDR3 bases: TGCGCCAGCAGCCCCAGGACAGGGTTCAATCAGCCCCAGCATTTT.

At least ten counts were recorded for this clonotype. A much larger clone differs from this one at a single base, so this may be a read error. V and J are TRBV28 and TRBJ1-1; D unresolved. CDR1 is MDHEN, CDR2 SYDVKM, per germline. Between the trimmed V and J ends, which lost 6 bases and 1 base, there was a span of 3 bases. The CDR3 has 11 amino acids. The CDR3 here is CASRQNTEAFF. CDR3 coding DNA: TGTGCCAGCAGGCAGAACACTGAAGCTTTCTTT.

This clonotype came up many times. J is TRBJ2-2 and V is TRBV12-3 or TRBV12-4, with D perhaps TRBD2 (5 bases). This CDR3 has 15 amino acids. With 2 bases removed from V and 6 bases from J, the gap between germline ends came to 13 bases. The chain's CDR3 is CASSLRGTGSGELFF. DNA of the CDR3: TGTGCCAGCAGTTTACGTGGAACGGGGTCCGGGGAGCTGTTTTTT.

This clonotype showed up just a few times. This sequence joins TRBV9 and TRBJ1-2; 9 bases align to TRBD1. Germline CDR1 SGDLS, CDR2 YYNGEE. CDR3 length: 15 amino acids. V gave up 3 bases and J gave up 0 bases; unmatched junction bases: 3. The CDR3 here is CASSARDRANYGYTF. As DNA, the CDR3 is TGTGCCAGCAGCGCCCGGGACAGGGCTAACTATGGCTACACCTTC.

This chain uses TRBV12-3 or TRBV12-4 with TRBJ1-5, with 8 bases aligning to TRBD1. V was pared by 0 bases and J by 6 bases, with 10 bases of the junction left unmatched. The CDR3 runs 17 residues. This CDR3 is CASSLATTGVLTQPQHF. The CDR3 DNA follows: TGTGCCAGCAGTTTAGCGACGACAGGGGTTTTAACTCAGCCCCAGCATTTT.

This clonotype was seen more than once but under ten times. The chain recombines TRBV15 with TRBJ1-1, with TRBD1 identical over 9 bases. V lost 1 base and J lost 0; bases outside the gene matches: 3. The germline CDR1 and CDR2 sequences are LNHNV and YYDKDF (reference sequence). The CDR3 covers 16 residues. CDR3 residues: CATSRAGTGMNTEAFF. The CDR3 nucleotides are TGTGCCACCAGCAGAGCGGGGACAGGGATGAACACTGAAGCTTTCTTT.

At least ten counts were recorded for this clonotype. The CDR3, as DNA: TGTGCCAGCAGTTCCCAGCCGGGACAGCACTATGGCTACACCTTC. Translated, it gives CASSSQPGQHYGYTF. The chain is built from TRBV28 and TRBJ1-2; 7 nucleotides match TRBD1. Per germline, CDR1 MDHEN and CDR2 SYDVKM. The CDR3 sequence is 15 residues long. With 4 bases clipped from V and 3 bases from J, the junction kept 8 bases outside the gene matches.

Many counts were recorded for this clonotype. The chain recombines TRBV6-1 with TRBJ2-7; D unclear. This CDR3 has 14 amino acids. Germline V gene lookup returns CDR1 MNHNS and CDR2 SASEGT. The V and J ends lost 4 bases and 2 bases respectively, with 12 bases between them. The CDR3 DNA sequence: TGTGCCAGCAGTGTCGGCAGTCAGACCTACGAGCAGTACTTC. As protein: CASSVGSQTYEQYF.

This clonotype was counted at least ten times. The rearrangement links TRBV28 to TRBJ2-5; 8 bases agree with TRBD1. With V trimmed by 6 bases and J by 4 bases, 10 bases remained unmatched. The germline gives CDR1 MDHEN, CDR2 SYDVKM. This CDR3 has 15 residues. The CDR3 DNA reads as TGTGCCAGCAGGGCAGGGGGCGTCTTCGGAGAGACCCAGTACTTC. Translating gives CASRAGGVFGETQYF.

As for this clonotype: A much larger clone differs from this one at a single base, so this may be a read error. The gene calls are TRBV12-3 or TRBV12-4 and TRBJ2-7, with D perhaps TRBD2 (5 bases). The CDR3 has 11 amino acids. The V end was cut by 5 bases, the J end by 9 bases, with 11 bases between. The CDR3 reads CASSVEDGQYF. The CDR3 coding sequence is TGTGCCAGCAGTGTGGAGGACGGGCAGTACTTC.

This sequence joins TRBV4-1 and TRBJ2-7; D perhaps matches TRBD2 (5 bases). The CDR3 consists of 15 residues. V dropped 0 bases and J dropped 4 bases, with 13 bases sitting between them. In germline, CDR1 is MGHRA, CDR2 YSYEKL. CDR3 in amino acids: CASSQDIRGGYEQYF. In DNA, the CDR3 is TGCGCCAGCAGCCAAGATATCCGCGGAGGTTACGAGCAGTACTTC.

This clonotype was seen many times. This sequence joins TRBV12-3 or TRBV12-4 and TRBJ1-2; no reliable D call. The ends were cut back, 6 bases at V and 0 bases at J, with 11 bases in the middle. There are 14 residues in the CDR3. The CDR3 DNA reads as TGTGCCAGCAGAACCGGGCCGACTAACTATGGCTACACCTTC. It codes for CASRTGPTNYGYTF.

This chain connects TRBV9 to TRBJ1-2; D ambiguous. V was shortened by 4 bases and J by 8 bases, with 12 bases between the two germline ends. Germline V gives CDR1 SGDLS, CDR2 YYNGEE. This CDR3 is 12 amino acids long. Here the CDR3 DNA reads TGTGCCAGCAGCTCTACCCCCGAAGGCTACACCTTC. Translated: CASSSTPEGYTF.

There are a few counts of this clonotype. V gene TRBV4-1 combines with J gene TRBJ2-7; D may be TRBD1 (6 bases). This CDR3 is 13 amino acids long. Germline V CDR1 and CDR2: MGHRA, YSYEKL. The CDR3 region has the DNA TGCGCGAGCCACGGAGTAGGGGGTGACGAGCAGTACTTC. Amino acids: CASHGVGGDEQYF.

A few counts support this clonotype. The rearrangement links TRBV29-1 to TRBJ1-1; D remains ambiguous. Germline CDR1 is SQVTM and CDR2 is ANQGSEA. Deletions cut 6 bases from V and 7 bases from J, with 12 bases between. The CDR3 runs 11 residues. The CDR3 DNA sequence: TGCAGCGTCGCGGAACAGATTGAAGCTTTCTTT. Protein: CSVAEQIEAFF. Drawing the rest from reference TRBV29-1 and TRBJ1-1, the complete variable domain is SAVISQKPSRDICQRGTSLTIQCQVDSQVTMMFWYRQQPGQSLTLIATANQGSEATYESGFVIDKFPISRPNLTFSTLTVSNMSPEDSSIYLCSVAEQIEAFFGQGTRLTVV.

The chain links TRBV28 to TRBJ1-2; D call uncertain. Germline V gene lookup returns CDR1 MDHEN and CDR2 SYDVKM. The CDR3 is 13 residues long. V lost 7 bases and J lost 3, with 12 bases in between. The CDR3 reads CASTLSRDYGYTF. The DNA of the CDR3 is TGTGCCAGCACCCTAAGCAGAGACTATGGCTACACCTTC.

This clonotype has at least ten counts. The chain combines TRBV7-2 with TRBJ2-5; the D gene is possibly TRBD2 (5 bases). This CDR3 region has 15 residues. Per germline, CDR1 SGHTA and CDR2 FQGNSA. V was cut by 0 bases and J by 5 bases, with 13 bases left in between. CDR3 bases: TGTGCCAGCAGCTTAGCGGCTAGCTTCCATGAGACCCAGTACTTC. Translating gives CASSLAASFHETQYF.

This clonotype was recorded a few times. DNA for the CDR3: TGTGCCAGCAGTTGGGACAGGGAGGATGAGCAGTTCTTC. It translates to CASSWDREDEQFF. The rearrangement uses TRBV27 and TRBJ2-1; 9 nucleotides line up with TRBD1. Per the germline V gene, CDR1 is MNHEY and CDR2 is SMNVEV (reference sequence). The CDR3 is 13 amino acids. V gave up 4 bases and J gave up 8 bases; unmatched junction bases: 3.

In its sample, this clonotype was seen many times. This chain uses TRBV29-1 with TRBJ1-1; D might be TRBD1 (5 bases). The CDR3 covers 13 residues. V dropped 7 bases and J dropped 3 bases, with 15 bases sitting between them. Per the germline V gene, CDR1 is SQVTM and CDR2 is ANQGSEA. For the CDR3, the DNA is TGCAGCGCCTCCCAGGGCCCAGACACTGAAGCTTTCTTT. Its protein product is CSASQGPDTEAFF.

For this clonotype: A much larger clone is a single base away; this may be a read error. The chain uses TRBV24-1 and TRBJ1-2; a weak D match, TRBD1 (6 bases). Per germline, CDR1 KGHDR and CDR2 SFDVKD. This CDR3 has 15 amino acids. CDR3 coding DNA: TGTGCCCCCAGTGACCACGGGACAAACAACTATGGCTACACCTTC. The encoded protein is CAPSDHGTNNYGYTF.

This clonotype was picked up many times. V gene TRBV19 combines with J gene TRBJ1-5, with 9 bases fitting TRBD1. Trimming took 3 bases from V and 2 from J; bases not matched to a gene: 2. Germline CDR1 and CDR2: LNHDA and SQIVND (reference sequence). CDR3 size: 15 residues. The CDR3 loop reads CASSMGTGRNQPQHF. DNA of the CDR3: TGTGCCAGTAGTATGGGGACAGGGCGCAATCAGCCCCAGCATTTT. Full variable domain (missing parts from reference TRBV19 and TRBJ1-5): DGGITQSPKYLFRKEGQNVTLSCEQNLNHDAMYWYRQDPGQGLRLIYYSQIVNDFQKGDIAEGYSVSREKKESFPLTVTSAQKNPTAFYLCASSMGTGRNQPQHFGDGTRLSIL.

Many counts were recorded for this clonotype. This chain links TRBV7-9 with TRBJ2-7; TRBD1 might be the D (6 bases). The CDR3 has 13 amino acids. Per the germline V gene, CDR1 is SEHNR and CDR2 is FQNEAQ (reference sequence). Between the trimmed V and J ends, which lost 5 bases and 0 bases, there was a span of 8 bases. CDR3 residues: CASSGDISYEQYF. For the CDR3, the DNA is TGTGCCAGCAGCGGGGACATCTCCTACGAGCAGTACTTC.

Details on this clonotype: Relative to the germline gene, one junction end is altered; a read error may explain this. The chain carries TRBV12-5 and TRBJ2-2; the D gene is possibly TRBD2 (6 bases). The CDR3 spans 21 residues. Per the germline V gene, CDR1 is LGHNT and CDR2 is FRNRAP. The CDR3 loop is CASGLLSSLIKSGRTTGDLFF. CDR3 sequence (DNA): TGTGCTAGTGGTTTGCTGTCCTCCTTAATCAAATCCGGGAGAACCACCGGGGATCTGTTTTTT.

This clonotype was observed at least ten times. This rearrangement joins TRBV12-3 or TRBV12-4 to TRBJ1-6, with TRBD1 identical over 7 bases. CDR3 length equals 14 residues. The J segment lost 7 bases and the V segment lost 5 bases, leaving 5 bases of the junction unmatched. This chain's CDR3 is CASSLTGVNSPLHF. In nucleotides, the CDR3 is TGTGCCAGCAGTCTAACAGGGGTCAATTCACCCCTCCACTTT.

Remarks on this clonotype: This CDR3 fails to terminate in the conserved phenylalanine or tryptophan, so it likely reflects a read error. The chain combines TRBV5-1 with TRBJ1-1, with D possibly being TRBD1 (5 bases). The CDR3 is 13 residues long. Trimming took off 4 bases at V and 1 base at J, with 8 bases between the two ends. Germline CDR1 SGHRS, CDR2 YFSETQ. The CDR3, as DNA: TGCGCCAGCAGCAAACAGGAGAACACTGAAGCTTTCTAT. Amino acids: CASSKQENTEAFY.

This clonotype was detected many times. The gene calls are TRBV6-2 or TRBV6-3 and TRBJ1-1; 9 bases line up with TRBD1. The CDR3 is 14 amino acids. V was clipped by 7 bases and J by 3 bases; unmatched bases: 6. The germline gives CDR1 MNHEY, CDR2 SVGEGT. CDR3 sequence: CASTDRGDHTEAFF. CDR3 sequence (DNA): TGTGCCAGCACGGACAGGGGTGATCACACTGAAGCTTTCTTT.

This clonotype was counted ten times or more. This chain links TRBV3-1 with TRBJ2-2; D not certain. The CDR3 covers 14 residues. The V end lost 1 base, the J end lost 8 bases, and 11 bases lay between the germline ends. Germline-derived CDR1 and CDR2 are LGHDT and YNNKEL (reference sequence). The CDR3 bases are TGTGCCAGCAGCCAAGTCCTTAACCTAGGGGAGCTGTTTTTT. Translation: CASSQVLNLGELFF.

The chain has TRBV25-1 and TRBJ1-1; D remains unclear. CDR1 and CDR2 (germline): MGHDK, SYGVNS. The CDR3 consists of 15 residues. V lost 1 base and J 1 base, leaving 10 bases between the germline ends. The CDR3 region is CASSESPEGNTEAFF. CDR3 coding DNA: TGTGCCAGCAGTGAATCCCCGGAGGGGAACACTGAAGCTTTCTTT.